This is a list of T cell receptor beta chains from one sample in a study of beta chain features in type 1 diabetes. Sequencing was performed with immunoSEQ multiplex PCR; in TCRdb, only in-frame clones are kept and a portion is missing. The table lists around 430,000 clones, around 30% of them singletons. What was sequenced was naive CD4+ T cells from blood. The receptors come from a man aged 18 to 29 in good health. CDR3s include the opening cysteine and the closing phenylalanine or tryptophan. Each record gives: V gene, clone size, D gene, J gene, CDR3 length, CDR3 protein, CDR3 DNA. D genes are given only for firm matches. Some rows have no size entry. The others give once, few or many, or a class for an expanded clone.

TRBV9	few	.	TRBJ1-3	14	CASSVVGAGNTIYF	TGTGCCAGCAGCGTAGTAGGGGCTGGAAACACCATATATTTT
TRBV7-2	few	.	TRBJ2-7	14	CASSLEAPSYEQYF	TGTGCCAGCAGCTTAGAAGCCCCCTCCTACGAGCAGTACTTC
TRBV9	.	.	TRBJ1-2	16	CASSAYPQLLNYGYTF	TGTGCCAGCAGCGCATACCCACAGCTTCTAAACTATGGCTACACCTTC
TRBV30	.	.	TRBJ2-2	15	CAWSPFRDIPGELFF	TGTGCCTGGAGTCCTTTCCGGGACATCCCCGGGGAGCTGTTTTTT
TRBV7-3	.	.	TRBJ2-3	15	CASSTGPGGADTQYF	TGTGCCAGCAGCACGGGGCCCGGAGGGGCAGATACGCAGTATTTT
TRBV29-1	.	TRBD2	TRBJ2-7	14	CSGVLAGGLWEQYF	TGCAGCGGCGTACTAGCGGGAGGGCTCTGGGAGCAGTACTTC
TRBV5-4	few	.	TRBJ2-3	14	CASSYRAGTDTQYF	TGTGCCAGCAGCTACAGAGCGGGCACAGATACGCAGTATTTT
TRBV25-1	.	TRBD1	TRBJ1-2	13	CASREGQGYGYTF	TGTGCCAGCAGAGAGGGACAGGGTTATGGCTACACCTTC
TRBV2	.	TRBD2	TRBJ2-7	16	CASSAGLAGELHEQYF	TGTGCCAGCAGCGCCGGACTAGCGGGAGAACTCCACGAGCAGTACTTC
TRBV30	.	.	TRBJ2-2	14	CAWEGRRNTGELFF	TGTGCCTGGGAAGGTAGACGGAACACCGGGGAGCTGTTTTTT
TRBV4-2	.	.	TRBJ2-4	14	CASSQGLPRDIQYF	TGTGCCAGCAGCCAAGGACTCCCAAGGGACATTCAGTACTTC
TRBV28	few	TRBD2	TRBJ2-3	12	CASRLAGDTQYF	TGTGCCAGCAGACTAGCGGGCGATACGCAGTATTTT
TRBV30	few	.	TRBJ2-2	17	CAWTPVQRLLDTGELFF	TGTGCCTGGACCCCTGTACAGCGGTTATTGGACACCGGGGAGCTGTTTTTT
TRBV30	once	.	TRBJ1-1	12	CAWGSGSAEAFF	TGTGCCTGGGGATCCGGTAGCGCTGAAGCTTTCTTT
TRBV4-3	.	TRBD2	TRBJ2-3	15	CASSQGLAGDRTQYF	TGCGCCAGCAGCCAAGGACTAGCGGGAGATCGTACGCAGTATTTT
TRBV30	.	TRBD1	TRBJ1-5	13	CAWSAQGYQPQHF	TGTGCCTGGAGTGCACAGGGGTATCAGCCCCAGCATTTT